The 5 T cell receptor beta chains in this list originate from one sample, sequenced in a study of CD8 T cells in ankylosing spondylitis. In TCRdb, the 5' RACE reads were re-called with MiXCR into one record per CDR3 protein. The table records about 240,000 distinct CDR3 sequences, approximately 12% of them present only once. Sample: blood, either unsorted or a sorted T cell fraction (not recorded which). These receptors were obtained from a male donor with ankylosing spondylitis or in good health (not recorded which).

This clonotype was recorded at least ten times. This chain joins TRBV12-3 or TRBV12-4 and TRBJ1-3; the match to TRBD1 covers 7 bases. With 5 bases clipped from V and 4 bases from J, the junction kept 5 bases outside the gene matches. The CDR3 covers 14 residues. The CDR3 DNA reads TGTGCCAGCAGTCCCCAGGGACAGGGAAACACCATATATTTT. Translating it yields CASSPQGQGNTIYF.

This clonotype showed up many times. This chain connects TRBV20-1 to TRBJ2-5; possibly TRBD2 for D (5 bases). The germline V gene has CDR1 DFQATT and CDR2 SNEGSKA (reference sequence). V lost 3 bases and J lost 3, with 11 bases in between. The CDR3 has 13 residues. CDR3 in DNA: TGCAGTGCTAGCGGGGATGGGGAAGAGACCCAGTACTTC. Residues: CSASGDGEETQYF.

This clonotype was detected ten times or more. The CDR3 nucleotides read TGCGCCAGCAGCTATTCCGGCTCCTACGAGCAGTACTTC. It is translated as CASSYSGSYEQYF. The rearrangement links TRBV5-1 to TRBJ2-7; D is unclear. The length of the CDR3 is 13 residues. Trimming pared 3 bases from V and 0 bases from J, leaving 7 bases between. The germline gives CDR1 SGHRS, CDR2 YFSETQ.

This clonotype was counted many times. The gene calls are TRBV5-5 and TRBJ2-4, with 9 nucleotides matching TRBD2. CDR1 and CDR2 from the germline V gene are SGHKS and YYEKEE (reference sequence). Germline trimming cut 0 bases from V and 0 bases from J; bases unmatched to any gene: 7. CDR3 length: 18 amino acids. The CDR3 spells CASSLGRSGGLAKNIQYF. As DNA, the CDR3 is TGTGCCAGCAGCTTGGGTCGTAGCGGGGGACTAGCCAAAAACATTCAGTACTTC.

The table lists this clonotype with many counts. The V gene is TRBV20-1, the J gene TRBJ2-2; 10 bases agree with TRBD2. Germline CDR1 DFQATT, CDR2 SNEGSKA (reference sequence). V was pared by 0 bases and J by 7 bases, with 8 bases of the junction left unmatched. This CDR3 is 16 amino acids long. CDR3 DNA sequence: TGCAGTGCTAGAGATTTAAGCGGGAGGGCCATCGGGGAGCTGTTTTTT. It specifies CSARDLSGRAIGELFF.